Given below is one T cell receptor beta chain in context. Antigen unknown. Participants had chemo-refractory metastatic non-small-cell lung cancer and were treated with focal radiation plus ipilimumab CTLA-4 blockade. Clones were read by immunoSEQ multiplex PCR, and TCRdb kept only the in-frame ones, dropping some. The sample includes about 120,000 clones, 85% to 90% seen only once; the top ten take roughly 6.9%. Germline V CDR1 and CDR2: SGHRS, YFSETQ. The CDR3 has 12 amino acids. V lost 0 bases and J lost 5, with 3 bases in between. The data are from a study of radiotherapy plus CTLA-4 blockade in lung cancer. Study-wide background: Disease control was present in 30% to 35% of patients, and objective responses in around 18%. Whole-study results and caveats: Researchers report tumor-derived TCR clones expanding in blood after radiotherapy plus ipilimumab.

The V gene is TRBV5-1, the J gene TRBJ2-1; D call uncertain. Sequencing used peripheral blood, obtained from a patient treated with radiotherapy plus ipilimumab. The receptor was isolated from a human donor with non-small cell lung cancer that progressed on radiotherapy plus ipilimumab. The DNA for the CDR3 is TGCGCCAGCAGCTTGGGGGACAATGAGCAGTTCTTC. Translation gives CASSLGDNEQFF.